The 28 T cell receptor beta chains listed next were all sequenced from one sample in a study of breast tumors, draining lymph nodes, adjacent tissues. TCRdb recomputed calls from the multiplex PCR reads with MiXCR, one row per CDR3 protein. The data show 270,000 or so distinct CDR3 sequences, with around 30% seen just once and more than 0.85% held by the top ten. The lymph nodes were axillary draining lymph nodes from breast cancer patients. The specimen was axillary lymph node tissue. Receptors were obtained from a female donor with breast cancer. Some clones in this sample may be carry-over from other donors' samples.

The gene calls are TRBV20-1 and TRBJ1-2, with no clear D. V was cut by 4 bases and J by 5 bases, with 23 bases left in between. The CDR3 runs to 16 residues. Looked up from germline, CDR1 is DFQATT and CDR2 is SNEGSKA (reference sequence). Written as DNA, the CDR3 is TGCAGTGCTACAGAAGGACTAGCGGGAGCGCAGTATGGCTACACCTTC. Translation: CSATEGLAGAQYGYTF.

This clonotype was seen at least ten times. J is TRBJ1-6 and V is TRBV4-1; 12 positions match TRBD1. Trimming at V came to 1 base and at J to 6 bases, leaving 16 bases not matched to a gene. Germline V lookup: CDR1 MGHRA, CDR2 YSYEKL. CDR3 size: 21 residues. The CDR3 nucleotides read TGCGCCAGCAGCCAAGTCCCCGCGGGACAGGGGGCAGTAGGGCGTAATTCACCCCTCCACTTT. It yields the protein CASSQVPAGQGAVGRNSPLHF.

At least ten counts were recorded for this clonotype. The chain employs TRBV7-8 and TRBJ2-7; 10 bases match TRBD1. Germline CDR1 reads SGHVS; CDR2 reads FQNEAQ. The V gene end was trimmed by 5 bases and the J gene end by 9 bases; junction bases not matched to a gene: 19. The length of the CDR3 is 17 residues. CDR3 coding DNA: TGTGCCAGCAGCATAGGGGGACAGGGGCTACGGGGGGACGGGCAGTACTTC. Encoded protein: CASSIGGQGLRGDGQYF.

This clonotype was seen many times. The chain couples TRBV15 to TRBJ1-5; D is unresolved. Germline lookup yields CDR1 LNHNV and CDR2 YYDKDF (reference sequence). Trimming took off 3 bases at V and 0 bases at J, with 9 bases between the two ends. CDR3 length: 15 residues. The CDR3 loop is CATSRPGVSNQPQHF. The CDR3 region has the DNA TGTGCCACCAGCAGGCCGGGAGTTAGCAATCAGCCCCAGCATTTT.

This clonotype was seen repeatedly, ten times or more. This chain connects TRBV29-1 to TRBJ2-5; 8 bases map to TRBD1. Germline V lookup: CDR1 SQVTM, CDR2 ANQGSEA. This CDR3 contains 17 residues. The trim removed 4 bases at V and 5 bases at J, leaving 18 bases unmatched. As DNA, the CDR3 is TGCAGCGTTGGTTCCGCGACAGGGGCCGGTATGGGGGAGACCCAGTACTTC. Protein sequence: CSVGSATGAGMGETQYF.

Written as DNA, the CDR3 is TGTGCCATCCGGACAGGCGGGACCGGGGAGCTGTTTTTT. This translates into CAIRTGGTGELFF. V usage is TRBV10-3 and J usage is TRBJ2-2, with 7 bases identical to TRBD1. V trimming: 8 bases; J trimming: 5 bases; junction bases outside the gene matches: 5. From germline, CDR1 is ENHRY and CDR2 SYGVKD. The CDR3 runs to 13 residues.

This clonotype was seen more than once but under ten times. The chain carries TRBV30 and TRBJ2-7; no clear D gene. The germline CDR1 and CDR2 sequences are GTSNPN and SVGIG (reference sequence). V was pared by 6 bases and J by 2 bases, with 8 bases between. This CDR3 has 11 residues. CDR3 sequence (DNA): TGTGCCTGTTCCTCACCCTACGAGCAGTACTTC. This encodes CACSSPYEQYF.

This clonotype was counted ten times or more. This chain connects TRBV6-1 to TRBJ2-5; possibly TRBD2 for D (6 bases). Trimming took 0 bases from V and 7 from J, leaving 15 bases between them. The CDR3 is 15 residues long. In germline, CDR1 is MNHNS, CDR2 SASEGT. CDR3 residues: CASSEAHLAKRTQYF. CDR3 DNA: TGTGCCAGCAGTGAAGCACACCTAGCGAAGAGGACCCAGTACTTC.

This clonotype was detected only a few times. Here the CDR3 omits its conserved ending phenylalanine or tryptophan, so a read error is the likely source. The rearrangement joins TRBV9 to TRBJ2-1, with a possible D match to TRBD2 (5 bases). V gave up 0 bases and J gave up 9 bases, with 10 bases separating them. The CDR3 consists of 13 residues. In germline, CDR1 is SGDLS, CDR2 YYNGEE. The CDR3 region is CASSVGLASEQFS. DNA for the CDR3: TGTGCCAGCAGCGTAGGTCTAGCAAGTGAGCAGTTCTCC.

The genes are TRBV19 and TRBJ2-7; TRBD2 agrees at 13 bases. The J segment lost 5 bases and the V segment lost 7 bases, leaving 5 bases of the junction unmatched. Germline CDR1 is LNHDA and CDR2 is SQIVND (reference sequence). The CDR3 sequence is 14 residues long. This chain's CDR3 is CASTRTSGSNEQYF. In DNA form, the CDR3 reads TGTGCCAGTACACGGACTAGCGGGAGCAACGAGCAGTACTTC.

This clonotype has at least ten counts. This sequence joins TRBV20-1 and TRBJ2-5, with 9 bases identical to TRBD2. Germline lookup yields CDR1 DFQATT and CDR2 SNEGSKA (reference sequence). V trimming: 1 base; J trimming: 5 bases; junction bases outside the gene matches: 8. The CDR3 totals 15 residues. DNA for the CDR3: TGCAGTGCTAGAGTAGCGGGAGCCAGGGGGGAGACCCAGTACTTC. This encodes CSARVAGARGETQYF.

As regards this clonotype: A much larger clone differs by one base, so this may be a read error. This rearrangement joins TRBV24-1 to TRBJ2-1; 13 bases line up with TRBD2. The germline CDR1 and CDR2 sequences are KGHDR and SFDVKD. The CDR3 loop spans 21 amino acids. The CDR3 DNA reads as TGTGCCACCAGTGAATCCCCTACTAGCGGGAGGGCCGGAGGCTCCTACAATCAGCAGTTCTTC. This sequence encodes CATSESPTSGRAGGSYNQQFF.

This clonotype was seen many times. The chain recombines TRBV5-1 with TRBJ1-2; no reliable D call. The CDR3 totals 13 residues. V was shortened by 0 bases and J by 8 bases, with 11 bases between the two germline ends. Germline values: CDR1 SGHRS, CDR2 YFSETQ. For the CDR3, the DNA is TGCGCCAGCAGCTTGGGGAGGTCGGAAGGCTACACCTTC. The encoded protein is CASSLGRSEGYTF.

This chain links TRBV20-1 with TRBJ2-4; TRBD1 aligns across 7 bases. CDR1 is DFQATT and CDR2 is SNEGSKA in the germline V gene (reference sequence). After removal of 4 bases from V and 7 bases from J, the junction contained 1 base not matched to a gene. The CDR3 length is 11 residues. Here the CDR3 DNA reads TGCAGTGCTACGACAGGGAACATTCAGTACTTC. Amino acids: CSATTGNIQYF.

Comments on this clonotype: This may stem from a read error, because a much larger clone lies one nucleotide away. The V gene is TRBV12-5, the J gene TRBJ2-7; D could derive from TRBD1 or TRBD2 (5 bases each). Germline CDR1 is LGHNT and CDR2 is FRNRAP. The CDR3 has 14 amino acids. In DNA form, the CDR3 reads TGTGTTAGTCGAGGGGAGAGAGTAGCCTACGAGCAGTACTTC. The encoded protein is CVSRGERVAYEQYF.

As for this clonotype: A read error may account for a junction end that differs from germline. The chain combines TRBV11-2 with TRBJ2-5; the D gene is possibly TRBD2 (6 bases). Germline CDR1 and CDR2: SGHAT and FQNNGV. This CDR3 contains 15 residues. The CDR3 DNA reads TGTGCCAGCAGCCGAGCAGGGAGGTTCCAAGAGACCCAGCACTTC. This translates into CASSRAGRFQETQHF. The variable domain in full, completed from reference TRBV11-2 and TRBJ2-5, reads EAGVAQSPRYKIIEKRQSVAFWCNPISGHATLYWYQQILGQGPKLLIQFQNNGVVDDSQLPKDRFSAERLKGVDSTLKIQPAKLEDSAVYLCASSRAGRFQETQHFGPGTRLLVL.

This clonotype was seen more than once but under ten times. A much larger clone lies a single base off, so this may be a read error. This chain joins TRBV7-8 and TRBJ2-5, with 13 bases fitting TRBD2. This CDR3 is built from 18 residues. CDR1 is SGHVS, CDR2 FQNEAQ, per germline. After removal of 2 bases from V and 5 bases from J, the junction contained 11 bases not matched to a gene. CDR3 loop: CASSLPATSGRSRETQYF. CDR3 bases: TGTGCCAGCAGCTTACCAGCGACTAGCGGGAGGTCCAGGGAGACCCAGTACTTC.

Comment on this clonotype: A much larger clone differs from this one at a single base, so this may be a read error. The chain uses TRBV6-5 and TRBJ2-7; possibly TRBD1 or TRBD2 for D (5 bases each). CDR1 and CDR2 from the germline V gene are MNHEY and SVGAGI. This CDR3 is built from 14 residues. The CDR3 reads CACSYDEGTYEQYF. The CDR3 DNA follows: TGTGCCTGCAGTTACGATGAGGGGACCTACGAGCAGTACTTC.

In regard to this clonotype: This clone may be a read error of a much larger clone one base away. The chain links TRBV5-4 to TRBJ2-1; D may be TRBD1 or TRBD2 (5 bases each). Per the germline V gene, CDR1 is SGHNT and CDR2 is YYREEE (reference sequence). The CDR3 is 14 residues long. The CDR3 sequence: CASSPREGNKEQFF. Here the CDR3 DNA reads TGTGCCAGCAGCCCCAGAGAGGGGAACAAGGAGCAGTTCTTC.

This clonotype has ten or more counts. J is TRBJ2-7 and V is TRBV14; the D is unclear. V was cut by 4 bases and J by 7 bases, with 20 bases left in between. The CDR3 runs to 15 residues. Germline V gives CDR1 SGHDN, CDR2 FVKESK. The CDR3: CASSRVGARVGEQYF. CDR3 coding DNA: TGTGCCAGCAGCCGAGTAGGAGCTAGGGTGGGGGAGCAGTACTTC.

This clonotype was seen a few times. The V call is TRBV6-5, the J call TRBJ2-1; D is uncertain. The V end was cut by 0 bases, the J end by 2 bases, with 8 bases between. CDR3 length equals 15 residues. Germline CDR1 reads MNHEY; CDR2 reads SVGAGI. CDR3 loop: CASSYSGGAYNEQFF. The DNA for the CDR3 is TGTGCCAGCAGTTACTCGGGCGGAGCCTACAATGAGCAGTTCTTC.

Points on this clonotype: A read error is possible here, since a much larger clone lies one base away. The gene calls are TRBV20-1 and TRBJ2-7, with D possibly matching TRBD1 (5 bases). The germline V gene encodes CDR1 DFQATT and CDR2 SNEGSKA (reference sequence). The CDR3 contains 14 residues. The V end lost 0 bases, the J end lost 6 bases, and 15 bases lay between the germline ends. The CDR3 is CSARDTGRVSEQYF. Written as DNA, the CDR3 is TGCAGTGCTAGAGATACTGGCAGGGTCTCCGAGCAGTACTTC.

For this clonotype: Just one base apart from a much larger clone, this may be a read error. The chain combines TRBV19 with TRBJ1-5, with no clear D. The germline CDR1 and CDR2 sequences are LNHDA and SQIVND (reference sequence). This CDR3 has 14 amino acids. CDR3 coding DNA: TGTACCAGTAGCGGACGGGGAGGCAATCAGCCCCAGCATTTT. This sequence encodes CTSSGRGGNQPQHF.

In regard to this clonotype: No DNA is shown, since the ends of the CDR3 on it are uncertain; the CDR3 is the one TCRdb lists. The CDR3: CASSFYICSARRGATPYEQYF. The gene calls are TRBV7-2 and TRBJ2-7; no DNA check was done on the table's D call, TRBD2. The CDR3 spans 21 amino acids, including both terminal residues. Per germline, CDR1 SGHTA and CDR2 FQGNSA.

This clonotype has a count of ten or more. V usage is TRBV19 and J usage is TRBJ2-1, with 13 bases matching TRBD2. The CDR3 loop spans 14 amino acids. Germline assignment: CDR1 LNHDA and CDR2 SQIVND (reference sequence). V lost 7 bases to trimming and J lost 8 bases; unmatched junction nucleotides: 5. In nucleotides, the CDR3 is TGTGCCAGTAAAACTAGCGGGAGGGGCCATGAGCAGTTCTTC. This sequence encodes CASKTSGRGHEQFF.

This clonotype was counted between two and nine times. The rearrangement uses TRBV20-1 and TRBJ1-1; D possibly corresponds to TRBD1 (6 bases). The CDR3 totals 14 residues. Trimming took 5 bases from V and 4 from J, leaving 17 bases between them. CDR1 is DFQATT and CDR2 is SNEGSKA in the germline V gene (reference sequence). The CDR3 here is CSAERGQGGTEAFF. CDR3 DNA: TGCAGTGCTGAACGGGGGCAGGGTGGCACTGAAGCTTTCTTT.

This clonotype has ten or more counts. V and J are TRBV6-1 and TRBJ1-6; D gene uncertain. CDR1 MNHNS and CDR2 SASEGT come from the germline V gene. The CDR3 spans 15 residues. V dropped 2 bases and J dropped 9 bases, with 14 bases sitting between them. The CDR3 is CASSESSSRTSPLHF. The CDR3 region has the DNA TGTGCCAGCAGTGAAAGTTCCAGTCGGACTTCACCCCTCCACTTT.

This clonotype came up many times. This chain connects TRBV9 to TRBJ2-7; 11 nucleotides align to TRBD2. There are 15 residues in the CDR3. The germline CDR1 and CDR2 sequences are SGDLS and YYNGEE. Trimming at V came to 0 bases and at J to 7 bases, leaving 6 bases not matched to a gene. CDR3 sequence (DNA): TGTGCCAGCAGCGTAGACTTAGCGGGAGGGAAAGAGCAGTACTTC. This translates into CASSVDLAGGKEQYF.